The rows below give T cell receptor beta chains drawn from one sample of a study of T cells in Graves' hyperthyroidism and ophthalmopathy. MiXCR, applied by TCRdb to the multiplex PCR reads, yields one record per CDR3 protein. Of about 720,000 distinct CDR3 sequences listed, roughly 17% were seen once; the top ten hold approximately 8.4%. Sequencing was done on a sample of blood. These receptors were obtained from a young man with Graves' hyperthyroidism. CDR3s include the opening cysteine and the closing phenylalanine or tryptophan. Fields, in order: CDR3 length, V gene, J gene, D gene, clone size, CDR3 protein, CDR3 DNA. A D gene is named only where the DNA matches it firmly. The size field is filled for only some rows; it gives once, few, many or a size class.

16,TRBV27,TRBJ2-4,NA,NA,CASSLGQGLAKNIQYF,TGTGCCAGCAGTTTAGGGCAGGGGCTAGCCAAAAACATTCAGTACTTC
16,TRBV6-2/TRBV6-3,TRBJ2-1,NA,few,CASTPPGRHSYNEQFF,TGTGCCAGCACCCCCCCAGGGCGGCACTCCTACAATGAGCAGTTCTTC
16,TRBV7-8,TRBJ2-7,NA,many,CASSLEQSRGSYEQYF,TGTGCCAGCAGCTTAGAGCAATCGCGGGGATCCTACGAGCAGTACTTC
13,TRBV5-5,TRBJ2-7,NA,NA,CASSLPGIHEQYF,TGTGCCAGCAGCTTGCCAGGGATCCACGAGCAGTACTTC
14,TRBV11-2,TRBJ2-1,TRBD1,NA,CASSLDRVANEQFF,TGTGCCAGCAGTTTGGACAGGGTGGCCAATGAGCAGTTCTTC
14,TRBV14,TRBJ2-7,TRBD1,NA,CASSQLDRGIEQYF,TGTGCCAGCAGCCAATTGGACAGGGGGATTGAGCAGTACTTC
14,TRBV30,TRBJ2-7,NA,NA,CAWSGAHAEYEQYF,TGTGCCTGGAGTGGTGCACACGCGGAATACGAGCAGTACTTC
15,TRBV11-2,TRBJ1-2,TRBD1,many,CASSSAGTVIYGYTF,TGTGCCAGCAGCTCTGCCGGGACAGTAATCTATGGCTACACCTTC
16,TRBV12-3/TRBV12-4,TRBJ2-1,TRBD1,NA,CASSRTGTDSYNEQFF,TGTGCCAGCAGTAGGACAGGGACAGATTCCTACAATGAGCAGTTCTTC
16,TRBV6-1,TRBJ1-2,NA,many,CASSSLGRTNNYGYTF,TGTGCCAGCAGTAGCCTCGGACGGACAAATAACTATGGCTACACCTTC
12,TRBV7-2,TRBJ2-7,NA,many,CASSLNLYEQYF,TGTGCCAGCAGCTTAAACCTCTACGAGCAGTACTTC
15,TRBV29-1,TRBJ2-3,NA,few,CSVEDRYSSTDTQYF,TGCAGCGTTGAAGATCGGTACAGTAGCACAGATACGCAGTATTTT
14,TRBV10-3,TRBJ2-1,TRBD2,few,CAIRTSGAYNEQFF,TGTGCCATCCGGACTAGCGGTGCCTACAATGAGCAGTTCTTC
14,TRBV12-3/TRBV12-4,TRBJ1-1,NA,NA,CASSWADRAAEAFF,TGTGCCAGCAGTTGGGCGGACCGAGCCGCTGAAGCTTTCTTT
18,TRBV7-9,TRBJ2-5,TRBD2,few,CASTVPALAGPWRETQYF,TGTGCCAGCACCGTTCCGGCACTAGCGGGACCCTGGAGAGAGACCCAGTACTTC
13,TRBV9,TRBJ1-1,NA,NA,CASSTRPNTEAFF,TGTGCCAGCAGCACCCGCCCGAACACTGAAGCTTTCTTT
14,TRBV20-1,TRBJ2-1,TRBD2,few,CSARWASGYNEQFF,TGCAGTGCTAGGTGGGCTAGCGGCTACAATGAGCAGTTCTTC
12,TRBV28,TRBJ2-2,TRBD1,many,CASNQGAGELFF,TGTGCCAGCAATCAGGGGGCCGGGGAGCTGTTTTTT
14,TRBV2,TRBJ1-1,NA,NA,CASSERTMGTEAFF,TGTGCCAGCAGTGAAAGAACCATGGGGACTGAAGCTTTCTTT
16,TRBV27,TRBJ2-7,TRBD1,many,CASSLWGQGVAYEQYF,TGTGCCAGCAGTTTATGGGGACAGGGGGTGGCCTACGAGCAGTACTTC
14,TRBV11-1,TRBJ2-1,NA,many,CASSLGSAGNEQFF,TGTGCCAGCAGCTTAGGGTCTGCGGGTAATGAGCAGTTCTTC
13,TRBV29-1,TRBJ2-2,NA,NA,CSVGRPNTGELFF,TGCAGCGTCGGACGACCGAACACCGGGGAGCTGTTTTTT
15,TRBV7-6,TRBJ2-5,TRBD2,many,CASSRLAGGPETQYF,TGTGCCAGCAGCCGGCTAGCGGGAGGGCCCGAGACCCAGTACTTC
14,TRBV30,TRBJ1-6,TRBD1,many,CAWSSGQGARPLHF,TGTGCCTGGAGTTCGGGGCAGGGGGCGAGACCCCTCCACTTT
17,TRBV10-3,TRBJ2-1,TRBD2,few,CAISGSRTSGWKNEQFF,TGTGCCATCAGTGGATCTCGGACTAGCGGGTGGAAGAATGAGCAGTTCTTC
15,TRBV13,TRBJ1-2,NA,few,CASSTPRWGNYGYTF,TGTGCCAGCAGCACCCCCCGGTGGGGTAACTATGGCTACACCTTC
14,TRBV7-9,TRBJ2-1,TRBD2,many,CASSPGGPRNEQFF,TGTGCCAGCAGCCCGGGGGGGCCAAGGAATGAGCAGTTCTTC
15,TRBV16,TRBJ2-6,NA,NA,CASSHRVGGANVLTF,TGTGCCAGCAGCCACAGGGTCGGCGGGGCCAACGTCCTGACTTTC
14,TRBV29-1,TRBJ1-4,NA,few,CSVRGGLANEKLFF,TGCAGCGTACGAGGGGGGCTGGCTAATGAAAAACTGTTTTTT
15,TRBV28,TRBJ2-7,NA,NA,CASSRPGLSSYEQYF,TGTGCCAGCAGCCGACCCGGACTCAGCTCCTACGAGCAGTACTTC
16,TRBV28,TRBJ1-1,NA,many,CASSLGLGGVNTEAFF,TGTGCCAGCAGTTTGGGACTTGGAGGAGTGAACACTGAAGCTTTCTTT
13,TRBV28,TRBJ2-5,TRBD2,many,CASTTSGYLPQYF,TGTGCCAGCACTACTAGCGGGTATTTGCCCCAGTACTTC
15,TRBV6-1,TRBJ2-1,NA,many,CASSEGVRSGDEQFF,TGTGCCAGCAGTGAAGGAGTTAGATCAGGCGATGAGCAGTTCTTC
14,TRBV7-9,TRBJ2-7,NA,many,CASSSGAGGYEQYF,TGTGCCAGCAGCTCCGGGGCCGGGGGCTACGAGCAGTACTTC
14,TRBV12-3/TRBV12-4,TRBJ1-2,NA,many,CASSPPSGSYGYTF,TGTGCCAGCAGTCCCCCTTCGGGGTCCTATGGCTACACCTTC
14,TRBV20-1,TRBJ1-1,NA,few,CSARALRGNTEAFF,TGCAGTGCTAGAGCCCTGCGGGGGAACACTGAAGCTTTCTTT
13,TRBV24-1,TRBJ2-3,NA,few,CATSDDRTDTQYF,TGTGCCACCAGTGATGACAGAACAGATACGCAGTATTTT
15,TRBV25-1,TRBJ1-2,TRBD1,NA,CASSMTGGAPYGYTF,TGTGCCAGCAGTATGACAGGGGGCGCTCCGTATGGCTACACCTTC
15,TRBV20-1,TRBJ1-1,NA,many,CSARTGSLGGTEAFF,TGCAGTGCCCGAACAGGGTCCCTCGGAGGGACTGAAGCTTTCTTT
14,TRBV3-1,TRBJ2-1,NA,NA,CASGQEASYNEQFF,TGTGCCAGCGGCCAAGAGGCATCCTACAATGAGCAGTTCTTC
16,TRBV2,TRBJ2-1,TRBD2,many,CASSDYASGRGNEQFF,TGTGCCAGCAGTGACTACGCTAGCGGGAGAGGCAATGAGCAGTTCTTC
16,TRBV6-1,TRBJ1-3,NA,NA,CASSDGFGNSGNTIYF,TGTGCCAGCAGTGACGGATTTGGCAACTCTGGAAACACCATATATTTT
13,TRBV20-1,TRBJ2-5,NA,few,CSAAREFQETQYF,TGCAGTGCCGCCCGGGAATTCCAAGAGACCCAGTACTTC